This is a list of T cell receptor beta chains from one sample in a study of cytomegalovirus exposure and HLA in healthy donors. Repertoires were generated with immunoSEQ multiplex PCR, while TCRdb's copy carries only in-frame clones and drops some. Of approximately 290,000 clones in the sample, about 80% were seen once. The sequenced sample consisted of PBMCs. These receptors all stem from a girl aged 2-10 years in good health and CMV-seronegative. The CDR3 runs from the conserved cysteine through the conserved F or W. The D gene is left open where the match is weak. Expanded clones get a size class; other rows say once, few or many, or leave the size out.

size: .
D: TRBD1
V: TRBV18
J: TRBJ1-4
DNA: TGTGCCAGCTCGCTCTTGACGGGACAGGGGGCACAGAAACTGTTTTTT
CDR3: CASSLLTGQGAQKLFF

size: .
D: TRBD2
V: TRBV10-2
J: TRBJ2-1
DNA: TGCGCCAGCAGCCCTCTTAGCGGGAGTTCCTACAATGAGCAGTTCTTC
CDR3: CASSPLSGSSYNEQFF

size: .
D: .
V: TRBV9
J: TRBJ2-2
DNA: TGTGCCAGCAGCCCTATAGCCACTGCCGCGAACACCGGGGAGCTGTTTTTT
CDR3: CASSPIATAANTGELFF

size: .
D: TRBD1
V: TRBV13
J: TRBJ1-1
DNA: TGTGCCAGCAGCGCCGGGACAGGGGTTGGCACTGAAGCTTTCTTT
CDR3: CASSAGTGVGTEAFF

size: .
D: TRBD2
V: TRBV7-3
J: TRBJ2-3
DNA: TGTGCCAGCAGCACGGGACTAGCGGGAGGGCCTTTAGCGGGGGATACGCAGTATTTT
CDR3: CASSTGLAGGPLAGDTQYF

size: once
D: TRBD2
V: TRBV9
J: TRBJ2-7
DNA: TGTGCCAGCAGCGGGTTGGCGGGGGGCACAACCTACGAGCAGTACTTC
CDR3: CASSGLAGGTTYEQYF

size: few
D: .
V: TRBV27
J: TRBJ1-1
DNA: TGTGCCAGCAGTTTGTTCAGGGGCACTGAAGCTTTCTTT
CDR3: CASSLFRGTEAFF

size: once
D: TRBD2
V: TRBV7-9
J: TRBJ2-3
DNA: TGTGCCAGCAGCATATTAGCGGGGGACCTCACAGATACGCAGTATTTT
CDR3: CASSILAGDLTDTQYF

size: once
D: TRBD2
V: TRBV29-1
J: TRBJ2-1
DNA: TGCAGCGTTGTTAAGCGGGAGAGGGGTGAGCAGTTCTTC
CDR3: CSVVKRERGEQFF

size: few
D: TRBD2
V: TRBV6-1
J: TRBJ2-3
DNA: TGTGCCAGCAGTGAACGGACTAGCGGGAGTTGGTTAACAGATACGCAGTATTTT
CDR3: CASSERTSGSWLTDTQYF

size: .
D: TRBD2
V: TRBV29-1
J: TRBJ2-7
DNA: TGCAGCGTTGAAGATCGTGCGGGGGTCTACGAGCAGTACTTC
CDR3: CSVEDRAGVYEQYF

size: .
D: .
V: TRBV5-8
J: TRBJ1-4
DNA: TGTGCCAGCAGCTGGGGGGGAGGTAGCACAGGACATGAAAAACTGTTTTTT
CDR3: CASSWGGGSTGHEKLFF

size: .
D: TRBD2
V: TRBV9
J: TRBJ2-3
DNA: TGTGCCAGCAACTTAGCGGGGGGGCGGGCCACAGATACGCAGTATTTT
CDR3: CASNLAGGRATDTQYF

size: few
D: .
V: TRBV6-1
J: TRBJ1-2
DNA: TGTGCCAGCACGGTGGAATTGGCAGGGGTGGGGGGCTACACCTTC
CDR3: CASTVELAGVGGYTF

size: .
D: .
V: TRBV5-5
J: TRBJ1-2
DNA: TGTGCCAGCAGCCTTTTACAGAGCGGCCGTGGCTACACCTTC
CDR3: CASSLLQSGRGYTF